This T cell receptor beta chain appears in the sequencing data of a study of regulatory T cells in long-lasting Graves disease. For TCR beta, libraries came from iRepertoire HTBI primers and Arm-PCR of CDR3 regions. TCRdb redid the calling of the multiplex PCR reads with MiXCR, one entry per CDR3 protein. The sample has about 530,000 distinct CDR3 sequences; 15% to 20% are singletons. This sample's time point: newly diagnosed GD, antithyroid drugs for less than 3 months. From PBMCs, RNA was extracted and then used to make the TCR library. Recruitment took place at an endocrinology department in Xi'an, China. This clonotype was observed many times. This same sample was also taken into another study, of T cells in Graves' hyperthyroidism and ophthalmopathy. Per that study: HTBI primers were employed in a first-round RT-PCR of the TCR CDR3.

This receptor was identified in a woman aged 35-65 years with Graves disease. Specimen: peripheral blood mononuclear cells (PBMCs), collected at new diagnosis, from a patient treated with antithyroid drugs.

The CDR3 spells CASSSGQAQYF. CDR3 DNA: TGTGCCAGCAGCTCAGGACAGGCGCAGTATTTT. The chain links TRBV11-2 to TRBJ2-3, with TRBD1 matching over 7 bases. The V gene's germline CDR1 is SGHAT and CDR2 FQNNGV. The trim removed 4 bases at V and 10 bases at J, leaving 2 bases unmatched. CDR3 length: 11 residues.